This is a list of T cell receptor beta chains from one sample in a study of tumor-infiltrating lymphocytes in oesophageal squamous cell carcinoma. TCRdb passed the PCR reads through MiXCR, listing each CDR3 protein once. This table holds 15,000 to 20,000 distinct CDR3 sequences, about 40% found once. The sample consisted of normal esophageal tissue next to the tumor. The receptors stem from a female donor with esophageal squamous cell carcinoma. Each CDR3 is given with its conserved first and last residue. The order of the fields is J gene, D gene, CDR3 length, clone size, V gene, CDR3 protein, CDR3 DNA. The D gene is left open where the match is weak. For some rows the clone size is stated as once, few or many, or as a class when expanded; others skip it.

J: TRBJ2-3
D: TRBD2
length: 17
size: many
V: TRBV5-4
CDR3: CASSQRLAGGLTDTQYF
DNA: TGTGCCAGCAGCCAGAGACTAGCGGGGGGGCTGACAGATACGCAGTATTTT

J: TRBJ1-1
D: -
length: 14
size: -
V: TRBV18
CDR3: CASSPGGSRTEAFF
DNA: TGTGCCAGCTCACCAGGGGGGTCGAGGACTGAAGCTTTCTTT

J: TRBJ2-7
D: -
length: 14
size: many
V: TRBV5-6
CDR3: CASSLGADVGEQYF
DNA: TGTGCCAGCAGCTTGGGAGCCGACGTAGGGGAGCAGTACTTC

J: TRBJ2-4
D: -
length: 15
size: -
V: TRBV7-2
CDR3: CASSLVQGGLNIQYF
DNA: TGTGCCAGCAGCTTAGTACAGGGAGGTTTAAACATTCAGTACTTC

J: TRBJ2-4
D: TRBD1
length: 15
size: -
V: TRBV7-3
CDR3: CASSSGTGIENEQYF
DNA: TGTGCCAGCAGCTCAGGGACAGGGATTGAGAATGAGCAGTACTTC

J: TRBJ2-3
D: -
length: 12
size: -
V: TRBV6-6
CDR3: CASSELTDTQYF
DNA: TGTGCCAGCAGTGAATTAACAGATACGCAGTATTTT

J: TRBJ1-6
D: -
length: 12
size: many
V: TRBV6-1
CDR3: CASRGGDSPLHF
DNA: TGTGCCAGCCGGGGGGGGGATTCACCCCTCCACTTT

J: TRBJ2-1
D: TRBD1
length: 16
size: -
V: TRBV7-2
CDR3: CASSSQGTGVINEQFF
DNA: TGTGCCAGCAGCTCTCAGGGGACAGGGGTTATCAATGAGCAGTTCTTC

J: TRBJ1-6
D: -
length: 12
size: many
V: TRBV6-1
CDR3: CASGPRDLPLHF
DNA: TGTGCCAGCGGCCCCCGGGACCTACCCCTCCACTTT

J: TRBJ1-5
D: TRBD1
length: 13
size: -
V: TRBV6-5
CDR3: CASSYTGVQPQHF
DNA: TGTGCCAGCAGTTACACAGGGGTTCAGCCCCAGCATTTT

J: TRBJ2-1
D: TRBD1
length: 13
size: -
V: TRBV6-6
CDR3: CASRRQGRYEQFF
DNA: TGTGCCAGCAGAAGACAGGGGAGATACGAGCAGTTCTTC

J: TRBJ2-1
D: TRBD2
length: 17
size: few
V: TRBV7-2
CDR3: CASSLGAGGRHHNEQFF
DNA: TGTGCCAGCAGCTTAGGAGCGGGAGGGCGCCATCACAATGAGCAGTTCTTC

J: TRBJ2-7
D: TRBD1
length: 13
size: -
V: TRBV5-1
CDR3: CASSWTGSNEQYF
DNA: TGCGCCAGCAGCTGGACAGGGTCGAATGAGCAGTACTTC

J: TRBJ2-1
D: TRBD2
length: 19
size: many
V: TRBV4-1
CDR3: CASSQFIAGALSIYNEQFF
DNA: TGCGCCAGCAGCCAATTTATAGCGGGAGCCCTCTCCATCTACAATGAGCAGTTCTTC

J: TRBJ2-7
D: TRBD2
length: 16
size: many
V: TRBV11-3
CDR3: CASSLASGGAGHEQYF
DNA: TGTGCCAGCAGCTTAGCCAGCGGGGGGGCCGGCCACGAGCAGTACTTC

J: TRBJ2-7
D: TRBD2
length: 15
size: many
V: TRBV6-6
CDR3: CASSYLRGGGDEQYF
DNA: TGTGCCAGCAGTTACCTCCGGGGGGGCGGCGATGAGCAGTACTTC

J: TRBJ2-2
D: TRBD1
length: 15
size: -
V: TRBV7-3
CDR3: CASSPTGGHTGELFF
DNA: TGTGCCAGCAGCCCTACAGGGGGGCACACCGGGGAGCTGTTTTTT